The present TCR beta chain was sequenced within a study of cytomegalovirus exposure and HLA in healthy donors. Turning to the study itself: Early released data had about 85 million unique TCRs, all coming from HLA-typed donors.

Germline-derived CDR1 and CDR2 are SNHLY and FYNNEI. This CDR3 has 14 amino acids. V lost 5 bases, J lost 5 bases, and 5 bases stayed unmatched. Vbeta (60) and Jbeta (13) primers were used in the PCR. Only in-frame clones appear in the TCRdb table, and some are missing; sequencing was by immunoSEQ multiplex PCR. The table has some 120,000 clones, about 80% seen once. This TCR derives from a man aged 35 to 55 in good health and CMV-seronegative. The chain combines TRBV2 with TRBJ1-5; 8 bases line up with TRBD1. Sequencing input: PBMCs. CDR3 loop: CASSRQGADQPQHF. DNA of the CDR3: TGTGCCAGCAGTCGGCAGGGGGCGGATCAGCCCCAGCATTTT. Full variable domain (remainder filled in from reference TRBV2 and TRBJ1-5): EPEVTQTPSHQVTQMGQEVILRCVPISNHLYFYWYRQILGQKVEFLVSFYNNEISEKSEIFDDQFSVERPDGSNFTLKIRSTKLEDSAMYFCASSRQGADQPQHFGDGTRLSIL.